This T cell receptor (beta chain) derives from a study of cytomegalovirus exposure and HLA in healthy donors. A remark on this clone: The antigen is undetermined.

Findings of the study overall: One variant, a missense change in DCLRE1C, was linked in a later analysis to TCR beta V- and J-gene trimming. Another analysis was done later, and it associated around 17,000 TCR beta sequences with HLA alleles at 0.05 false discovery rate.

PCR employed 60 Vbeta and 13 Jbeta primers. Per the study methods: Counted up in a later analysis, unique TCR beta chains came to about 80 million, with some 9.9 million shared. Produced via immunoSEQ multiplex PCR; TCRdb's table is partial and in-frame only. V and J calls and clone size come straight from that table; D and trimming were deduced from the DNA. The sample includes approximately 210,000 clones, about 89% seen only once; the top ten take over 1%. The CDR3 consists of 19 residues. Germline lookup yields CDR1 MRHNA and CDR2 SNTAGT. After removal of 6 bases from V and 1 base from J, the junction contained 16 bases not matched to a gene.

This chain joins TRBV6-4 and TRBJ1-5, with 9 bases fitting TRBD1. The TCR originated in a man under 40 in good health and CMV-seronegative. The sequencing input was PBMCs. CDR3 bases: TGTGCCAGCAGCACCGTCCCGGGACAGGGTTCGGTGAGCAATCAGCCCCAGCATTTT. Amino acid sequence: CASSTVPGQGSVSNQPQHF.